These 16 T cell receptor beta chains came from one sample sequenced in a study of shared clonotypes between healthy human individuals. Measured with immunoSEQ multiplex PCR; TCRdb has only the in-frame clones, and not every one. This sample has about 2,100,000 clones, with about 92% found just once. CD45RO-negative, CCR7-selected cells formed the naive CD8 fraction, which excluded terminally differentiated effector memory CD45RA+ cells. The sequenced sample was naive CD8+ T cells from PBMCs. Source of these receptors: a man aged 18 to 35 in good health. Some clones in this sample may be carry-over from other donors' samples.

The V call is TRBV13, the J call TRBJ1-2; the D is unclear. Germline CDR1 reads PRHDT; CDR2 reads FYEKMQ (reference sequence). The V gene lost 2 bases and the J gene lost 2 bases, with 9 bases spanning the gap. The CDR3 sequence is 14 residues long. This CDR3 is CASSLSPVNYGYTF. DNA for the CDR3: TGTGCCAGCAGCTTATCCCCGGTCAACTATGGCTACACCTTC.

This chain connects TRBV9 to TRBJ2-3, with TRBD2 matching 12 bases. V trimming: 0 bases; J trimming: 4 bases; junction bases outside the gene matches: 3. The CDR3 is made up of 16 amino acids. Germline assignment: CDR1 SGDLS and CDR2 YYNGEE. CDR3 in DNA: TGTGCCAGCAGCGTAGTACTAGCGGGAGGAGCAGATACGCAGTATTTT. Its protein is CASSVVLAGGADTQYF.

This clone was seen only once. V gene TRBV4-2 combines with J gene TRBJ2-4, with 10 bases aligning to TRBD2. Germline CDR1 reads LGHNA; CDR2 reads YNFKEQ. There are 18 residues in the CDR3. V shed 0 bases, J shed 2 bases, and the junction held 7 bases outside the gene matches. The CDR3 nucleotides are TGTGCCAGCAGCCAAGACTTAGCGGGAGGTTGGTCCAAAAACATTCAGTACTTC. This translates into CASSQDLAGGWSKNIQYF.

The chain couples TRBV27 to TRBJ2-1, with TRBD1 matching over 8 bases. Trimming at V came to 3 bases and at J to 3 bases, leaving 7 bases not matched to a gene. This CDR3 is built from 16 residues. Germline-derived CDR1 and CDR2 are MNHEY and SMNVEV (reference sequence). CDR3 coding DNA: TGTGCCAGCAGTTTGAGAGGGACAGGTTTCTACAATGAGCAGTTCTTC. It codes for CASSLRGTGFYNEQFF.

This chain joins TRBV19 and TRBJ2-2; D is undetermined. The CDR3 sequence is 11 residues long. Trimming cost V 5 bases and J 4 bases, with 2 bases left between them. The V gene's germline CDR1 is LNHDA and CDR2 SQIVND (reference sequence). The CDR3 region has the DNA TGTGCCAGTAGTTTCACCGGGGAGCTGTTTTTT. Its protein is CASSFTGELFF.

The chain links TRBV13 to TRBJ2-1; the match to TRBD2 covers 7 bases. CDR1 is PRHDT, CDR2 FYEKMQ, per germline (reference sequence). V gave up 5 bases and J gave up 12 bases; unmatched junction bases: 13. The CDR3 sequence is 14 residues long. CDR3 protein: CASSLRRTSVGQFF. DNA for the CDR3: TGTGCCAGCAGCCTACGCCGCACTAGCGTGGGGCAGTTCTTC.

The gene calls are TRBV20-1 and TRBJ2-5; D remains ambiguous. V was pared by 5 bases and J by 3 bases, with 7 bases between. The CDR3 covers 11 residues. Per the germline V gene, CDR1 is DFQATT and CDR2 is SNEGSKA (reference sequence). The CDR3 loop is CSAEPEETQYF. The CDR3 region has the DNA TGCAGTGCTGAACCGGAAGAGACCCAGTACTTC.

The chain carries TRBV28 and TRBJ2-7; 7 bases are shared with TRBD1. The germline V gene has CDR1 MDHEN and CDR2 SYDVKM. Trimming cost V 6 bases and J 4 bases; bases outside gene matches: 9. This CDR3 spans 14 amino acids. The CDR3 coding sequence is TGTGCCAGCAGCCTGACAGGGTATAGGTACGAGCAGTACTTC. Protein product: CASSLTGYRYEQYF.

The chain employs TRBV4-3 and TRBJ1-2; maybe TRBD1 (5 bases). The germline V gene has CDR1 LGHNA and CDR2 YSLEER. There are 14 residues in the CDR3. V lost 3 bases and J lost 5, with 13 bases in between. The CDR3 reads CASSQDDRPYGYTF. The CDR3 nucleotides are TGCGCCAGCAGCCAGGATGACAGACCTTATGGCTACACCTTC.

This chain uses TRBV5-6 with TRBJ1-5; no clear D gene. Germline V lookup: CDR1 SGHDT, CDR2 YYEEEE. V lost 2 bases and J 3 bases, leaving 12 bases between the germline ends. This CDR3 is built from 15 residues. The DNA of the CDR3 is TGTGCCAGCAGCTTTTCCTGGGGTCACAATCAGCCCCAGCATTTT. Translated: CASSFSWGHNQPQHF. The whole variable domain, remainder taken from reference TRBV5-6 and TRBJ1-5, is DAGVTQSPTHLIKTRGQQVTLRCSPKSGHDTVSWYQQALGQGPQFIFQYYEEEERQRGNFPDRFSGHQFPNYSSELNVNALLLGDSALYLCASSFSWGHNQPQHFGDGTRLSIL.

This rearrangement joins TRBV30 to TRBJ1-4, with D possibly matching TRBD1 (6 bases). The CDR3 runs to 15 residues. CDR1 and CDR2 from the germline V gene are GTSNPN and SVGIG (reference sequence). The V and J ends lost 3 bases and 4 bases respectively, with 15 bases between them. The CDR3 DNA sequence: TGTGCCTGGAGCGAATGGGGGGCGTTTAATGAAAAACTGTTTTTT. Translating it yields CAWSEWGAFNEKLFF. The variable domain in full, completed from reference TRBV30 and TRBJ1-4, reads SQTIHQWPATLVQPVGSPLSLECTVEGTSNPNLYWYRQAAGRGLQLLFYSVGIGQISSEVPQNLSASRPQDRQFILSSKKLLLSDSGFYLCAWSEWGAFNEKLFFGSGTQLSVL.

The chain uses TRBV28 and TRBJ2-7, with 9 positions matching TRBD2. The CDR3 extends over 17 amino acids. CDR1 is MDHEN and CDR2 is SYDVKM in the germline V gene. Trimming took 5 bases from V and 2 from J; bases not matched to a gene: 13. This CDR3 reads CASSGKSGTSRPYEQYF. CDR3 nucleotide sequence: TGTGCCAGCAGTGGAAAATCCGGGACTAGCCGTCCCTACGAGCAGTACTTC. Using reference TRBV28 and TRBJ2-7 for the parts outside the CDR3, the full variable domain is DVKVTQSSRYLVKRTGEKVFLECVQDMDHENMFWYRQDPGLGLRLIYFSYDVKMKEKGDIPEGYSVSREKKERFSLILESASTNQTSMYLCASSGKSGTSRPYEQYFGPGTRLTVT.

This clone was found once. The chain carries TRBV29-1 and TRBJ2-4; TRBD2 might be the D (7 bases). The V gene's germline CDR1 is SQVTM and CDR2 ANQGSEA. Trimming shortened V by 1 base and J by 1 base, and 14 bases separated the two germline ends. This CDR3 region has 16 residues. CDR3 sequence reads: CSVEVGGADAKNIQYF. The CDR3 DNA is TGCAGCGTTGAAGTAGGGGGGGCCGACGCCAAAAACATTCAGTACTTC.

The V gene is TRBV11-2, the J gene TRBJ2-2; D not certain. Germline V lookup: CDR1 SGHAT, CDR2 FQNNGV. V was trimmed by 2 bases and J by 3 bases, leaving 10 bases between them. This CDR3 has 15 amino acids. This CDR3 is CASSLLDGHTGELFF. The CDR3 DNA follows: TGTGCCAGCAGCTTATTAGACGGGCACACCGGGGAGCTGTTTTTT.

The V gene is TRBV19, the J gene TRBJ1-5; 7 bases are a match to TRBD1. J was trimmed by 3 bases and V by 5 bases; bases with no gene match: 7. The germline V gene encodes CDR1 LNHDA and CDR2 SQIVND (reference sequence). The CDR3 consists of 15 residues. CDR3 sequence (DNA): TGTGCCAGTAGTGTATCAGGGGGTATCAATCAGCCCCAGCATTTT. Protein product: CASSVSGGINQPQHF.

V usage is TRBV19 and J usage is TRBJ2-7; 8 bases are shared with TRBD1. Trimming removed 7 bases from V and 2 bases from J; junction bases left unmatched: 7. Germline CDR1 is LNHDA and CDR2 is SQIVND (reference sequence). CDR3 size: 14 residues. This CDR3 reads CASTPGTGTYEQYF. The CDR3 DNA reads TGTGCCAGTACCCCCGGGACAGGAACCTACGAGCAGTACTTC.